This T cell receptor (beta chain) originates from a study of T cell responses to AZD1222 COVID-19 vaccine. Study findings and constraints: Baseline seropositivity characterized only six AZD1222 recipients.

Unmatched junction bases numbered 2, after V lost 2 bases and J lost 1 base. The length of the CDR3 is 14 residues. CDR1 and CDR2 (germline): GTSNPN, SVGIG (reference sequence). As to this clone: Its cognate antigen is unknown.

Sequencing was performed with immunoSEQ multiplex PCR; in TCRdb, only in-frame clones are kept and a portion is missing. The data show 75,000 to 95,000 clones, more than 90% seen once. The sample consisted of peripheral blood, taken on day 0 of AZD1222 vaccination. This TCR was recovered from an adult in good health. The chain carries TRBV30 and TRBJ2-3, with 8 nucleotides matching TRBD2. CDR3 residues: CAWSPGGGTDTQYF. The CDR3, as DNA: TGTGCCTGGAGTCCGGGAGGGGGCACAGATACGCAGTATTTT. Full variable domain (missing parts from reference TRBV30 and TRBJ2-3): SQTIHQWPATLVQPVGSPLSLECTVEGTSNPNLYWYRQAAGRGLQLLFYSVGIGQISSEVPQNLSASRPQDRQFILSSKKLLLSDSGFYLCAWSPGGGTDTQYFGPGTRLTVL.